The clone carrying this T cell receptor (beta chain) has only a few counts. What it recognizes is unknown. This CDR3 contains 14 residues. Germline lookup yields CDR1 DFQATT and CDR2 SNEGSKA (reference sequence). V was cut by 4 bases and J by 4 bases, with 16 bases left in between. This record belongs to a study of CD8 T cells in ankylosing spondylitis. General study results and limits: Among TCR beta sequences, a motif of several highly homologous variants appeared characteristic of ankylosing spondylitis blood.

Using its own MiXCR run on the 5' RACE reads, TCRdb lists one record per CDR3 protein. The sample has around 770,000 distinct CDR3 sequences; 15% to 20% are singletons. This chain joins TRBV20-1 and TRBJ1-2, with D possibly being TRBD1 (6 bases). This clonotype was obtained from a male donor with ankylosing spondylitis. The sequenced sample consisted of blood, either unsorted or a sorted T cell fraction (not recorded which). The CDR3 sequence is CSATKGGQSYGYTF. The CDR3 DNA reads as TGCAGTGCTACCAAAGGGGGGCAGTCCTATGGCTACACCTTC.